The 2 T cell receptor beta chains presented below share a single source sample, sequenced in a study of T cells in tumors after PD-1 blockade (dated by TCRdb to about 2019). Library preparation employed the immunoSEQ multiplex PCR assay. Sourced from immuneACCESS, this table was stored by TCRdb with only in-frame sequences that have V and J called. A share of the clones is absent; for the studies checked, an unresolved V gene accounts for under half, and the remainder has no known explanation. The table for this sample lists tens of thousands of clones; just under 80% of them were counted only once. 13% of the sample lies in the top ten. The sample's time point, from its label and the paper: before anti-PD-1 therapy. Specimen: PBMCs, collected before anti-PD-1 treatment. These receptors all come from a human donor with basal cell carcinoma.

V is TRBV12-3 or TRBV12-4 and J is TRBJ1-1, with D possibly TRBD1 on 6 matching bases. Trimming removed 7 bases from V and 4 bases from J, with 10 bases in between. CDR3 size: 12 residues. In nucleotides, the CDR3 is TGTGCCAGCAAAAACAGGGCCACTGAAGCTTTCTTT. Translating gives CASKNRATEAFF.

The chain combines TRBV18 with TRBJ2-7; no definite D call. The ends were cut back, 2 bases at V and 4 bases at J, with 9 bases in the middle. CDR1 is KGHSH, CDR2 LQKENI, per germline. This CDR3 spans 13 amino acids. CDR3 sequence: CASSPDSRYEQYF. CDR3 DNA sequence: TGTGCCAGCTCACCAGACTCCCGATACGAGCAGTACTTC.